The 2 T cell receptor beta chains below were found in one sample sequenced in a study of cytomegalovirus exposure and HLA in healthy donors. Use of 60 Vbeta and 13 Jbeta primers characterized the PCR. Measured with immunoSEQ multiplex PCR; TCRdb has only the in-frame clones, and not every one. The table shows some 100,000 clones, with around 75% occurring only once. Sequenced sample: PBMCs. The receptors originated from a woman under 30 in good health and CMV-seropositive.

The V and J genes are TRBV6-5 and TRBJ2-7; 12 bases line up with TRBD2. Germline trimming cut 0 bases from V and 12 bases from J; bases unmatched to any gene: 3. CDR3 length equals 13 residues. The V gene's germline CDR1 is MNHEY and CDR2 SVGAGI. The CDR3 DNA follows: TGTGCCAGCAGTTACTCGACTAGCGGGAGAACGTACTTC. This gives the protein CASSYSTSGRTYF.

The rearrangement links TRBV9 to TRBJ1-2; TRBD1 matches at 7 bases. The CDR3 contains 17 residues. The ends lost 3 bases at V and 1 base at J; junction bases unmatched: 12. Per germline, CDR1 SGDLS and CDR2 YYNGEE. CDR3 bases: TGTGCCAGCAGCGCCAATCCAGGGGACAGCCTTAACTATGGCTACACCTTC. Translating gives CASSANPGDSLNYGYTF.